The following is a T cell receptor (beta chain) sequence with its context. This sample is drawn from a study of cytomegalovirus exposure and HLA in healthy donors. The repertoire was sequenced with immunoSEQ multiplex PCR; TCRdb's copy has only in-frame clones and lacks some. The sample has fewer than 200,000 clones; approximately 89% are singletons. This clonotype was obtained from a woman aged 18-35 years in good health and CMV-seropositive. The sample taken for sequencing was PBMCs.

CDR3 DNA sequence: TGTGCCTGGGCTAGCGGGAGCGTTACCTACGAGCAGTACTTC. Its translation is CAWASGSVTYEQYF. The chain employs TRBV30 and TRBJ2-7; 10 bases map to TRBD2. Losses at the gene ends were 5 bases for V and 2 bases for J; bases not matched to a gene: 6. CDR1 and CDR2 from the germline V gene are GTSNPN and SVGIG (reference sequence). CDR3 length: 14 amino acids.